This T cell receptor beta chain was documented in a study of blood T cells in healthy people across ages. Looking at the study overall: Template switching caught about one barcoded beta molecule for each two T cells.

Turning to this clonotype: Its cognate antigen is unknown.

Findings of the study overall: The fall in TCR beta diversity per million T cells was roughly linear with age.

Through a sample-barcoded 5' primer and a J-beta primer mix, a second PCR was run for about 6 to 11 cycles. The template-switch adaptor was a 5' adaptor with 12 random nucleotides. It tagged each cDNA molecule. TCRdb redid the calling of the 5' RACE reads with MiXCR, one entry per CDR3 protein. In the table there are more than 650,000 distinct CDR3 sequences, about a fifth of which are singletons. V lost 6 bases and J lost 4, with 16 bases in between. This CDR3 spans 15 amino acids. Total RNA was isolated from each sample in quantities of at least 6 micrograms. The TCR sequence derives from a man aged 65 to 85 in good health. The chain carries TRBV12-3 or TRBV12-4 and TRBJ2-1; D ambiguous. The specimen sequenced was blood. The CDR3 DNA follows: TGTGCCAGCAGCCTTACGGTTCCCAGTTACAATGAGCAGTTCTTC. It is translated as CASSLTVPSYNEQFF.